This is a list of T cell receptor beta chains from one sample in a study of OX40 agonist ivuxolimab in advanced cancers. The table came from immunoSEQ multiplex PCR; TCRdb's copy has only in-frame clones and leaves some out. This sample has approximately 35,000 clones, with approximately 79% found just once. The sequenced sample was CD4+ or CD8+ T cells sorted from blood, obtained in a trial of the OX40 agonist ivuxolimab. The receptors here all came from an adult with an advanced solid tumor such as melanoma, head and neck, liver or kidney cancer. Each CDR3 is given with its conserved first and last residue.

TRBV27	TRBJ2-7	13	CASKRQRSYEQYF
TRBV5-1	TRBJ2-1	15	CASSPQRGGLNEQFF
TRBV9	TRBJ1-2	14	CASSVDVGYEGYTF
TRBV7-3	TRBJ2-3	18	CASSSLWGERGTTDTQYF
TRBV28	TRBJ2-7	13	CASRLAGPYEQYF
TRBV11-1	TRBJ2-1	15	CASSSWQGIYNEQFF
TRBV7-8	TRBJ2-4	16	CASSPYSEGAKNIQYF
TRBV9	TRBJ2-4	14	CASSSGQSSYIQYF
TRBV27	TRBJ2-3	15	CASSRTDRNTDTQYF
TRBV4-1	TRBJ1-2	12	CASSQVSQGYTF
TRBV4-1	TRBJ2-4	17	CASSQVQEGFAKNIQYF
TRBV7-2	TRBJ2-7	14	CASTAQNANYEQYF
TRBV27	TRBJ2-1	15	CASSRTGFIYNEQFF
TRBV6-6	TRBJ2-2	14	CASSYRQNTGELFF
TRBV6-4	TRBJ1-2	13	CASSQDPKGGYTF
TRBV11-3	TRBJ1-1	17	CASSLVLEGIGDTEAFF
TRBV7-6	TRBJ1-6	15	CASSLGQGFNSPLHF
TRBV4-1	TRBJ2-1	17	CASSQDSEEIFYNEQFF
TRBV9	TRBJ2-1	15	CASSVTGTSEYEQFF
TRBV18	TRBJ1-2	15	CASSPPTGQFYGYTF
TRBV4-1	TRBJ1-2	13	CASSQDLRFGYTF
TRBV9	-	13	CASSSTSGGEQYF
TRBV9	TRBJ2-3	13	CASSAGFGDTQYF
TRBV11-2	TRBJ1-3	13	CASSLEIGNTIYF
TRBV27	TRBJ2-1	15	CASSLMASGGNEQFF
TRBV19	TRBJ1-4	14	CASSIRDRDEKLFF
TRBV7-7	TRBJ2-7	15	CASSPGIDRLYEQYF
TRBV6-4	TRBJ1-5	16	CASSDLTGNSNQPQHF
TRBV5-1	TRBJ1-4	14	CASSSDQPGEKLFF
TRBV6-4	TRBJ1-2	14	CARIVNRSPGGYTF
TRBV7-3	TRBJ1-2	14	CASSPGTGRYGYTF
TRBV7-2	TRBJ1-1	13	CASSGRGGTEAFF
TRBV4-1	TRBJ1-2	15	CASSQVPGSNYGYTF
TRBV6-1	TRBJ1-1	13	CASSGWSDTEAFF
TRBV9	TRBJ1-3	18	CASSGGQEARISGNTIYF
TRBV14	TRBJ1-4	13	CASSQVTGIPEFF
TRBV4-1	TRBJ2-5	18	CASSPGFGGGAFQETQYF
TRBV14	TRBJ2-1	17	CASSQPLWDRDYNEQFF
TRBV6-1	TRBJ2-7	17	CAISETGRLRGVYEQYF
TRBV19	TRBJ2-5	14	CASSPLQGQETQYF
TRBV11-3	TRBJ2-1	13	CASSLEIYNEQFF
TRBV27	TRBJ2-1	15	CASTSWGGTYNEQFF
TRBV19	TRBJ1-3	15	CASSDGTYSGNTIYF
TRBV2	TRBJ2-1	16	CASSEARGTAYNEQFF
TRBV27	TRBJ2-3	13	CASRGWGSDTQYF
TRBV7-9	TRBJ1-6	14	CASSLNQNYSPLHF
TRBV14	TRBJ2-7	15	CASSRGQLRGDEQYF
TRBV9	TRBJ1-1	16	CASSEGGGGLGTEAFF
TRBV30	TRBJ1-2	12	CAWSVQGNGYTF
TRBV18	TRBJ2-7	15	CASSQGASILREQYF
TRBV2	TRBJ1-1	15	CASSEAYSGAAEAFF
TRBV5-1	TRBJ1-1	14	CASSLAQGNTEAFF
TRBV25-1	TRBJ2-6	15	CASSGGHLWANVLTF
TRBV5-6	TRBJ1-1	13	CASSLRLYTEAFF